The count of the clone carrying this T cell receptor beta chain is one. High-throughput TCR beta sequencing covered peripheral CD8+ and CD4+ T cells. The multiple sclerosis control group consisted of treatment-naive patients whose relapsing-remitting disease, which was either stable or active, fulfilled revised McDonald criteria. These data are taken from a study of CD8 T cells in Susac syndrome. CDR3 length: 14 residues. Trimming left V 3 bases short and J 7 bases short, with 13 bases between. Random hexamers primed reverse transcription of about 0.45 to 1 ug RNA. immunoSEQ multiplex PCR amplified TCR beta CDR3 across 54 Vbeta, 13 Jbeta. TCRdb reprocessed the immunoSEQ multiplex PCR reads with MiXCR, giving one entry per CDR3 protein. The repertoire includes about 280,000 distinct CDR3 sequences, approximately 81% of them detected once, and around 0.12% sits in the top ten.

The sequence came from a human donor with multiple sclerosis. The V gene is TRBV12-3 or TRBV12-4, the J gene TRBJ1-5; possible D gene TRBD1, 5 bases. Specimen: CD8+ T cells from PBMCs. In DNA form, the CDR3 reads TGTGCCAGCAGTTTGAAGGGGCGAGTACAGCCCCAGCATTTT. Its translation: CASSLKGRVQPQHF.